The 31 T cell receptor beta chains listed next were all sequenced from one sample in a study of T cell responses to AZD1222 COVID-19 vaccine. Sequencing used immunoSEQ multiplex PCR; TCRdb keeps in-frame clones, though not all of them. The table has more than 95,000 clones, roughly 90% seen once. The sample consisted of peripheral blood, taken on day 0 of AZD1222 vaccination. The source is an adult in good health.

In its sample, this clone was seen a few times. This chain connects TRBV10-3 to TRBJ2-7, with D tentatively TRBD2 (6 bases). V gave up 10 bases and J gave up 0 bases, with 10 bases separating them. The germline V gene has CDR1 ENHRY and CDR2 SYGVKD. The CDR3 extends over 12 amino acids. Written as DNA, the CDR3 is TGTGCCACCCGGGAGAGCTCCTACGAGCAGTACTTC. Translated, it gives CATRESSYEQYF.

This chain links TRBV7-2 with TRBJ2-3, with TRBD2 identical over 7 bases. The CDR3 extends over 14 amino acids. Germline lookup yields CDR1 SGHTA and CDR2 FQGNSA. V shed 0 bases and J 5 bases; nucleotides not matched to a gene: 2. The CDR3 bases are TGTGCCAGCAGCTTAGCTCCGGGAGGAGATACGCAGTATTTT. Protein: CASSLAPGGDTQYF.

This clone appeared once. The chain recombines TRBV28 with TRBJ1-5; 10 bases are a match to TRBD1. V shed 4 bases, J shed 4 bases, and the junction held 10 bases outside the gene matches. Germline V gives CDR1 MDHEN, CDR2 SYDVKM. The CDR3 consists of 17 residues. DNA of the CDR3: TGTGCCAGCAGTTCTTCAATAGGGGACAGGGGAAATCAGCCCCAGCATTTT. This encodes CASSSSIGDRGNQPQHF. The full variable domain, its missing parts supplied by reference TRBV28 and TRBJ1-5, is DVKVTQSSRYLVKRTGEKVFLECVQDMDHENMFWYRQDPGLGLRLIYFSYDVKMKEKGDIPEGYSVSREKKERFSLILESASTNQTSMYLCASSSSIGDRGNQPQHFGDGTRLSIL.

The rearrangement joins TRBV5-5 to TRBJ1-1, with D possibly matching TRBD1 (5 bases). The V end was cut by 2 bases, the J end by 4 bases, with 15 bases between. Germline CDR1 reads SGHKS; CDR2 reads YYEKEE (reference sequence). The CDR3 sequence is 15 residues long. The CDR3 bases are TGTGCCAGCAGCTTAAGGGCGGGGGTGAGCACTGAAGCTTTCTTT. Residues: CASSLRAGVSTEAFF. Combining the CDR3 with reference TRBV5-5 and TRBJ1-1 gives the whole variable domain DAGVTQSPTHLIKTRGQQVTLRCSPISGHKSVSWYQQVLGQGPQFIFQYYEKEERGRGNFPDRFSARQFPNYSSELNVNALLLGDSALYLCASSLRAGVSTEAFFGQGTRLTVV.

Here the CDR3 DNA reads TGCGCCAGCAGCTTGGGGTCTAGCGGCCCAGGGGGGCAGTTCTTC. Translated, it gives CASSLGSSGPGGQFF. J is TRBJ2-1 and V is TRBV5-1; D tentatively fits TRBD1 or TRBD2 (7 bases each). This CDR3 is built from 15 residues. V was trimmed by 0 bases and J by 12 bases, leaving 19 bases between them. CDR1 is SGHRS, CDR2 YFSETQ, per germline.

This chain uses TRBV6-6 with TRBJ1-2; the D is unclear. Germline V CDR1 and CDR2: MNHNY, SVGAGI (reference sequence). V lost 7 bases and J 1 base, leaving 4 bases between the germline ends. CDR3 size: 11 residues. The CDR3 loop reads CASTDNYGYTF. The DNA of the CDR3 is TGTGCCAGCACGGATAACTATGGCTACACCTTC.

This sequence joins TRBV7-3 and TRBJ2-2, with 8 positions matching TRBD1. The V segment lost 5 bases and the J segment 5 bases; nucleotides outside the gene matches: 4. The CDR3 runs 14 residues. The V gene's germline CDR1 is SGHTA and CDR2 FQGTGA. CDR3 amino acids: CASSPGGSTGELFF. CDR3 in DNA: TGTGCCAGCAGCCCAGGGGGCTCAACCGGGGAGCTGTTTTTT.

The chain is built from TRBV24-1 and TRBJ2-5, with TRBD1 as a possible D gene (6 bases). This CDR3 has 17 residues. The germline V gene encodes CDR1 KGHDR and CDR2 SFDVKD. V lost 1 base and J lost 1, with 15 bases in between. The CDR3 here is CATSDFRDNGPQETQYF. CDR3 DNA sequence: TGTGCCACCAGTGATTTCCGGGACAATGGTCCCCAAGAGACCCAGTACTTC.

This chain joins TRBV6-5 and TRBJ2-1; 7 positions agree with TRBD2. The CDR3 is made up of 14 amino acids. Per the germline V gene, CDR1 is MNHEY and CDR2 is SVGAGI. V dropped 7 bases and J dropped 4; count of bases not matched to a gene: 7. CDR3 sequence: CASKRTSAYNEQFF. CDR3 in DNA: TGTGCCAGCAAACGAACTAGCGCATACAATGAGCAGTTCTTC.

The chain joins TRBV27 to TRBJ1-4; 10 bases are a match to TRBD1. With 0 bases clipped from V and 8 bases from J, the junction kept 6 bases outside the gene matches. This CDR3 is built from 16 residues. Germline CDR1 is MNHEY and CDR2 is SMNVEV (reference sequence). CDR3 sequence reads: CASSLSPGQGNEKLFF. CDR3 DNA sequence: TGTGCCAGCAGTTTATCTCCGGGACAGGGGAACGAAAAACTGTTTTTT.

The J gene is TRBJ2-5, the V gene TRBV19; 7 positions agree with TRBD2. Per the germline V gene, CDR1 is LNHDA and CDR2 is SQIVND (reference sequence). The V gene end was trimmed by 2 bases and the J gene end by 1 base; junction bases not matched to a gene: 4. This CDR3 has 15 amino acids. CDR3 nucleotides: TGTGCCAGTAGTATACCGTCTAGCGGCCAAGAGACCCAGTACTTC. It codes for CASSIPSSGQETQYF.

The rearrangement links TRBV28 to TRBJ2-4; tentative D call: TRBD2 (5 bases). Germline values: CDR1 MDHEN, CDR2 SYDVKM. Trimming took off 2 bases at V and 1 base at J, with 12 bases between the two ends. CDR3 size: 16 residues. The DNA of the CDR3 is TGTGCCAGCAGTTTACGGGGAAGAGGGGCCAAAAACATTCAGTACTTC. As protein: CASSLRGRGAKNIQYF.

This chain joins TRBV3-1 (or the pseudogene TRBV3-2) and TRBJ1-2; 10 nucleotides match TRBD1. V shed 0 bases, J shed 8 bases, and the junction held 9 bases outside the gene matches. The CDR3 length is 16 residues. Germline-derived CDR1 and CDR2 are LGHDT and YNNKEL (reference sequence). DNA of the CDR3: TGTGCCAGCAGCCAAGACCCACGGACAGGGGGGGTCGGCTACACCTTC. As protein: CASSQDPRTGGVGYTF.

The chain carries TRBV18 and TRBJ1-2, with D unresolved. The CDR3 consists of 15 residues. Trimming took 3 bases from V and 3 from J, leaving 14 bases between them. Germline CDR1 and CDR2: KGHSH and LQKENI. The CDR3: CASSPAGMIDYGYTF. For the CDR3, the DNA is TGTGCCAGCTCACCCGCGGGGATGATCGACTATGGCTACACCTTC.

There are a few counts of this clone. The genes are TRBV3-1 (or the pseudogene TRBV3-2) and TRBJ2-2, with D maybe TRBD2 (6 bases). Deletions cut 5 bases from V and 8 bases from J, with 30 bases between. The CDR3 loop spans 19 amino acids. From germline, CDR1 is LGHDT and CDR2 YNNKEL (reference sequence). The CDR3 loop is CASSYITGTHVSASGELFF. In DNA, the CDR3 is TGTGCCAGCAGCTATATCACCGGGACTCACGTATCCGCGTCGGGGGAGCTGTTTTTT.

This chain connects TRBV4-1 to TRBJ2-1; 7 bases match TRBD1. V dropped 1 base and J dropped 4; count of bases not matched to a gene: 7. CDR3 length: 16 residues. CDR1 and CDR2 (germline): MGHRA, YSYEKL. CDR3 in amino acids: CASSQAVQGDYNEQFF. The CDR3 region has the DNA TGCGCCAGCAGCCAAGCTGTGCAGGGGGATTACAATGAGCAGTTCTTC.

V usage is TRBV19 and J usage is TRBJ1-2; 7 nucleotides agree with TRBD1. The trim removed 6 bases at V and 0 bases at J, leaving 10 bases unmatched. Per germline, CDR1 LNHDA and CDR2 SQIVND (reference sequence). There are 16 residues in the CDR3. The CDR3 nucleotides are TGTGCCAGTAGCCGGCAGGGGACAGAGACTAACTATGGCTACACCTTC. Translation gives CASSRQGTETNYGYTF.

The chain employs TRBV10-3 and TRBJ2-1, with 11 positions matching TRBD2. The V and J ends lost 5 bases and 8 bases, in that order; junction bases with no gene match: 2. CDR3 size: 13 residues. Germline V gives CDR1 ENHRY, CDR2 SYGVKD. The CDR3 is CAISTSGRDEQFF. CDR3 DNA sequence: TGTGCCATCAGTACTAGCGGGAGAGATGAGCAGTTCTTC.

The CDR3 reads CASSLILAGGETQYF. In DNA form, the CDR3 reads TGTGCCAGCAGCTTAATCCTAGCGGGGGGAGAGACCCAGTACTTC. The rearrangement joins TRBV7-9 to TRBJ2-5, with 11 nucleotides matching TRBD2. Germline V gives CDR1 SEHNR, CDR2 FQNEAQ (reference sequence). V was clipped by 2 bases and J by 4 bases; unmatched bases: 3. This CDR3 spans 15 amino acids.

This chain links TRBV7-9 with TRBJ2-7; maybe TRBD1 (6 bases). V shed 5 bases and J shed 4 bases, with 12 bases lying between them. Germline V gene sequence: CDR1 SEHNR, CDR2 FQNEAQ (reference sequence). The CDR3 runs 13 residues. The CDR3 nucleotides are TGTGCCAGCAGCAGGGGGATGGGATACGAGCAGTACTTC. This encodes CASSRGMGYEQYF.

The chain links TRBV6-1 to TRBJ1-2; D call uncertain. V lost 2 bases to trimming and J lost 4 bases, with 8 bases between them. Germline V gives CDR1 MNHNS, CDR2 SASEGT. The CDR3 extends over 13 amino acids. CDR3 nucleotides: TGTGCCAGCAGTGAATTCGCAGGCTATGGCTACACCTTC. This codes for CASSEFAGYGYTF.

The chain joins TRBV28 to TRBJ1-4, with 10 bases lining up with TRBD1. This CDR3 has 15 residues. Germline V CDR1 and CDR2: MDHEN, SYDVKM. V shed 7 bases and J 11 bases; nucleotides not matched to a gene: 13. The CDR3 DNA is TGTGCCAGCAACCCCTCCACCGGGACAGGGGTGAAACTGTTTTTT. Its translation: CASNPSTGTGVKLFF.

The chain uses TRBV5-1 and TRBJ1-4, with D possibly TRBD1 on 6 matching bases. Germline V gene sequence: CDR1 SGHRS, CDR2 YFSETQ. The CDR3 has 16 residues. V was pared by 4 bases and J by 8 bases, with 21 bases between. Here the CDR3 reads CASSPFGGSGGEKLFF. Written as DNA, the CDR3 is TGCGCCAGCAGCCCTTTTGGGGGCAGCGGGGGAGAAAAACTGTTTTTT.

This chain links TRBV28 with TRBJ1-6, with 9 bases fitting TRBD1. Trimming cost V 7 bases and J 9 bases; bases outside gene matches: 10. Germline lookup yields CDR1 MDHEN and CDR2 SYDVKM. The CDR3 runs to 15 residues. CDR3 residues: CASTIPGQGSSPLHF. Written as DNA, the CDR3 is TGTGCCAGCACAATACCGGGACAGGGAAGTTCACCCCTCCACTTT.

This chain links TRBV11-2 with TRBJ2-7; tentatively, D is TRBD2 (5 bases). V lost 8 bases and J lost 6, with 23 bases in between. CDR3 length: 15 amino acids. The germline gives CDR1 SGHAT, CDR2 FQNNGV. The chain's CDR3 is CASGASAPGVGEQYF. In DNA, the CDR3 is TGTGCCAGCGGAGCTTCTGCACCCGGGGTGGGCGAGCAGTACTTC.

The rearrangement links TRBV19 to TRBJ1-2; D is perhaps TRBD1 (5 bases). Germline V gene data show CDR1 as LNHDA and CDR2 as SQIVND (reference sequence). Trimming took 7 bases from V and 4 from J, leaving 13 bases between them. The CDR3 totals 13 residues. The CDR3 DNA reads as TGTGCCAGTATTGAGGGGTTGGGCTATGGCTACACCTTC. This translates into CASIEGLGYGYTF.

Here the CDR3 DNA reads TGTGCCAGCAGCTCCCCCCCCGGACAGGGTAATGGCTACACCTTC. Protein: CASSSPPGQGNGYTF. The V and J genes are TRBV5-5 and TRBJ1-2; the match to TRBD1 covers 8 bases. CDR3 length: 15 amino acids. J was trimmed by 6 bases and V by 3 bases; bases with no gene match: 10. Germline-derived CDR1 and CDR2 are SGHKS and YYEKEE (reference sequence).

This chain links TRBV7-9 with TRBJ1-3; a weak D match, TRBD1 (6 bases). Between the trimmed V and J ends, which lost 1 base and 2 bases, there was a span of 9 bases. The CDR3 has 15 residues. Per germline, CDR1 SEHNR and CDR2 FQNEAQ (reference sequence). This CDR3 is CASSLVGAPGNTIYF. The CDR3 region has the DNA TGTGCCAGCAGCTTAGTGGGGGCTCCTGGAAACACCATATATTTT.

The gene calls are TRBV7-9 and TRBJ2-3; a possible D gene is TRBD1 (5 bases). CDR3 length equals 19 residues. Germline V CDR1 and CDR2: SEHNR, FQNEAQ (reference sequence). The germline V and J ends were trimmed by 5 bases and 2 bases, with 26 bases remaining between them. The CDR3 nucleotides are TGTGCCAGCAGCCCAAAGTGGGGCGTTCCCCGACCAGACACAGATACGCAGTATTTT. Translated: CASSPKWGVPRPDTDTQYF.

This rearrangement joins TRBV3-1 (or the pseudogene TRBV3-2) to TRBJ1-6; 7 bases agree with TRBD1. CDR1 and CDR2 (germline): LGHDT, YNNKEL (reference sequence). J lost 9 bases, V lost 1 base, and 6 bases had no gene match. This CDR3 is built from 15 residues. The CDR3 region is CASSQVGGDSSPLHF. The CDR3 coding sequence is TGTGCCAGCAGCCAAGTTGGGGGGGACAGTTCACCCCTCCACTTT.

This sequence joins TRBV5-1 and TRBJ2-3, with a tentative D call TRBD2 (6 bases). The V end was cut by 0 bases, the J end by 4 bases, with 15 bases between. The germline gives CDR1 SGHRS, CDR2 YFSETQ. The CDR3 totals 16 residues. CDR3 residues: CASSLVADGGSDTQYF. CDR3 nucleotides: TGCGCCAGCAGCTTGGTTGCAGATGGGGGGTCAGATACGCAGTATTTT.